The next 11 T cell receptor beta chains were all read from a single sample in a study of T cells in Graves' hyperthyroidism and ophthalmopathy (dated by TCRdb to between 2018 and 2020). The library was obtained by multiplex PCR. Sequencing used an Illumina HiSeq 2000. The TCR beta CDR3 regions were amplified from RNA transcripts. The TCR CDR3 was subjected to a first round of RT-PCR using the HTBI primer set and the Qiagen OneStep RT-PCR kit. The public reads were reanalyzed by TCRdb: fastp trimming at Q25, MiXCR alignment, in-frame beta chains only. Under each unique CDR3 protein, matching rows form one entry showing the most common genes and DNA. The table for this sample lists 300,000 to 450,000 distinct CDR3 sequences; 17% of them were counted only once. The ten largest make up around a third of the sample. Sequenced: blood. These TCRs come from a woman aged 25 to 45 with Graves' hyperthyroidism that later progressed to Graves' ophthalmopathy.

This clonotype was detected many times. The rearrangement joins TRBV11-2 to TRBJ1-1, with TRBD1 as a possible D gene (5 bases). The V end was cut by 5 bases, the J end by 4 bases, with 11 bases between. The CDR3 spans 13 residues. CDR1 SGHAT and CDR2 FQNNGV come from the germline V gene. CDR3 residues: CASSQTAFTEAFF. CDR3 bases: TGTGCCAGCAGCCAGACAGCTTTCACTGAAGCTTTCTTT.

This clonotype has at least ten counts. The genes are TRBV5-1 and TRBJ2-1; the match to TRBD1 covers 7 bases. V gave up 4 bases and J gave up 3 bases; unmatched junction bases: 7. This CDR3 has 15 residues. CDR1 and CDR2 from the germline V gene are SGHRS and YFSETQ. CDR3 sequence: CASSDRAGDYNEQFF. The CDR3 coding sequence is TGCGCCAGCAGCGACAGGGCAGGCGACTACAATGAGCAGTTCTTC.

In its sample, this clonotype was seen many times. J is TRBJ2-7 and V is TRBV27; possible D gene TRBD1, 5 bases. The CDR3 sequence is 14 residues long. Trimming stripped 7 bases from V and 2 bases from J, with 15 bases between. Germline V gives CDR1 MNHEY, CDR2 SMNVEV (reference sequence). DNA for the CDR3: TGTGCCAGCAAGCAGGACACCGGACCCTACGAGCAGTACTTC. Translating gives CASKQDTGPYEQYF.

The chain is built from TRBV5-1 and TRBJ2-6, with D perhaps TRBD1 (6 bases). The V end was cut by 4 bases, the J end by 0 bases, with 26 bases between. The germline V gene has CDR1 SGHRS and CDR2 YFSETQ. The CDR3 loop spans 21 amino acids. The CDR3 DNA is TGCGCCAGCAGCCTTCAGGGACAACGAAGTAGTTTTATCTCTGGGGCCAACGTCCTGACTTTC. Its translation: CASSLQGQRSSFISGANVLTF. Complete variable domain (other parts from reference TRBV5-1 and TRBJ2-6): KAGVTQTPRYLIKTRGQQVTLSCSPISGHRSVSWYQQTPGQGLQFLFEYFSETQRNKGNFPGRFSGRQFSNSRSEMNVSTLELGDSALYLCASSLQGQRSSFISGANVLTFGAGSRLTVL.

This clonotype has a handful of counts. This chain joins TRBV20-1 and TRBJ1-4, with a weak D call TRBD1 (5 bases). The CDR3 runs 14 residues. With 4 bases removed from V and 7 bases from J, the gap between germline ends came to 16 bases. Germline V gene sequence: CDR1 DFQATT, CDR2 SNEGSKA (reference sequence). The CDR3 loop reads CSAMGPLGREKLFF. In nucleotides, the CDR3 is TGCAGTGCTATGGGACCCCTGGGGCGTGAAAAACTGTTTTTT.

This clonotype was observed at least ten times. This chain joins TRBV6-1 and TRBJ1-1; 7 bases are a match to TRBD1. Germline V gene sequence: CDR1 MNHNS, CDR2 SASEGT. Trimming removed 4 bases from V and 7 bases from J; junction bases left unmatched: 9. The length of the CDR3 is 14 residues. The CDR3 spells CASSARRDSHEAFF. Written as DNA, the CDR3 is TGTGCCAGCAGTGCCCGCAGGGACAGTCATGAAGCTTTCTTT.

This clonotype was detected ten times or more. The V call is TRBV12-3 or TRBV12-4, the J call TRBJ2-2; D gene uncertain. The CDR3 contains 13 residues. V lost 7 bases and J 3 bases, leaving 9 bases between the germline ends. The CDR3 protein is CASTPWDTGELFF. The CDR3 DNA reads TGTGCCAGCACACCCTGGGACACCGGGGAGCTGTTTTTT.

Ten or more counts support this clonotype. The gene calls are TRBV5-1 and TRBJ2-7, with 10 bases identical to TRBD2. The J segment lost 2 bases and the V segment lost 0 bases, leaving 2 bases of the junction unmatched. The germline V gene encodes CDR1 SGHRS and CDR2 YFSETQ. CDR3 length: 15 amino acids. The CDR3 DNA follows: TGCGCCAGCAGCTTGGAACTAGCGGGACCCTACGAGCAGTACTTC. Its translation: CASSLELAGPYEQYF.

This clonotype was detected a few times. This CDR3 is CASSGGVTVDEQFF. In nucleotides, the CDR3 is TGTGCCAGCAGTGGGGGAGTAACGGTCGATGAGCAGTTCTTC. J is TRBJ2-1 and V is TRBV6-1, with a possible D match to TRBD2 (5 bases). The CDR3 length is 14 residues. Trimming took 4 bases from V and 8 from J, leaving 15 bases between them. The germline V gene encodes CDR1 MNHNS and CDR2 SASEGT.

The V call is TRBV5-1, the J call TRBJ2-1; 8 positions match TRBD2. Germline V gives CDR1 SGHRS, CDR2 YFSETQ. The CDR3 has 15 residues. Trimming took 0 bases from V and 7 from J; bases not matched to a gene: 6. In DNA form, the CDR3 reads TGCGCCAGCAGCTTGGTCCAGCGGGAGATTAATGAGCAGTTCTTC. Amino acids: CASSLVQREINEQFF.

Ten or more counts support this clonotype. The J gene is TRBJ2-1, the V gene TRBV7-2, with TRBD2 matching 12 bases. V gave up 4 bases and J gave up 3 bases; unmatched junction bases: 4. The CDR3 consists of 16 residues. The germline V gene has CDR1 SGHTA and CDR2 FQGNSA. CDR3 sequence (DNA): TGTGCCAGCAGCTGGGGACTAGCGGGCCTCTACAATGAGCAGTTCTTC. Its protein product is CASSWGLAGLYNEQFF. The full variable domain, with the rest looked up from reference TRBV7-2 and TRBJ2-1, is GAGVSQSPSNKVTEKGKDVELRCDPISGHTALYWYRQSLGQGLEFLIYFQGNSAPDKSGLPSDRFSAERTGGSVSTLTIQRTQQEDSAVYLCASSWGLAGLYNEQFFGPGTRLTVL.